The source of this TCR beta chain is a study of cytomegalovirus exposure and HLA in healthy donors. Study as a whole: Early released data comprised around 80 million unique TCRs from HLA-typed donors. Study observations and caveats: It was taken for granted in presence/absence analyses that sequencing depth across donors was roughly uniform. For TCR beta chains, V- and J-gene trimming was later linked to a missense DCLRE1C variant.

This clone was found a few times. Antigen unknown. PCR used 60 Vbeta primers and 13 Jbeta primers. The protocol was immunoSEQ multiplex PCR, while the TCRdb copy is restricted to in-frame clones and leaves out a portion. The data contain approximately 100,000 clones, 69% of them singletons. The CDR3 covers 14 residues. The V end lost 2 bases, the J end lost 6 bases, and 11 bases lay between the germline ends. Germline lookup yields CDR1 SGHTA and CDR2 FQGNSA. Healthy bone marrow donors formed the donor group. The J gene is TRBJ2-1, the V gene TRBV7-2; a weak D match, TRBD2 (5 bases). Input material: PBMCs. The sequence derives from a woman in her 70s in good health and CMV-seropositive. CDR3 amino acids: CASSLFLAGNEQFF. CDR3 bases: TGTGCCAGCAGCTTATTCCTAGCTGGCAATGAGCAGTTCTTC.